The 3 T cell receptor beta chains listed next were all sequenced from one sample in a study of blood T cell repertoires in COVID-19. The table came from immunoSEQ multiplex PCR; TCRdb's copy has only in-frame clones and leaves some out. The top ten clones hold around 10% of a sample with tens of thousands of clones, about 87% of them seen once. The sequenced sample consisted of peripheral blood. The source of these receptors is a man aged 80 or over with acute or convalescent COVID-19.

The chain couples TRBV14 to TRBJ2-7; D gene unclear. Germline assignment: CDR1 SGHDN and CDR2 FVKESK. Trimming stripped 1 base from V and 2 bases from J, with 6 bases between. The CDR3 contains 13 residues. The CDR3 here is CASSQGRTYEQYF. Here the CDR3 DNA reads TGTGCCAGCAGCCAAGGCAGAACCTACGAGCAGTACTTC.

The chain recombines TRBV13 with TRBJ2-7, with a tentative D call TRBD1 (6 bases). This CDR3 region has 13 residues. Germline V gene lookup returns CDR1 PRHDT and CDR2 FYEKMQ (reference sequence). The V end was cut by 5 bases, the J end by 5 bases, with 13 bases between. Here the CDR3 DNA reads TGTGCCAGCAGCAATACGGACAGACACGAGCAGTACTTC. Encoded protein: CASSNTDRHEQYF.

CDR3: CASSQGRDGGYTF. In nucleotides, the CDR3 is TGTGCCAGCAGCCAAGGTCGGGATGGCGGCTACACCTTC. V is TRBV3-1 (or the pseudogene TRBV3-2) and J is TRBJ1-2; D gene ambiguous. Germline loops: CDR1 LGHDT, CDR2 YNNKEL (reference sequence). V lost 1 base, J lost 8 bases, and 11 bases lay in between. The CDR3 length is 13 residues.